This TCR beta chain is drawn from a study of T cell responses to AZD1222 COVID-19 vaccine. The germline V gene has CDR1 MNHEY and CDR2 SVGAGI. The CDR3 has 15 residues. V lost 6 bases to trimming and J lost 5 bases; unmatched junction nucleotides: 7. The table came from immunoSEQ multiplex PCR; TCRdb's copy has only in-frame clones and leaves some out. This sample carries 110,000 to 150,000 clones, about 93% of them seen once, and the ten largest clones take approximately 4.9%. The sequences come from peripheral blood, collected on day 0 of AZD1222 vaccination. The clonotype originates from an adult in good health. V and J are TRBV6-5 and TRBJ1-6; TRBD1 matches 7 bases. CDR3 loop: CASSRQGVNNSPLHF. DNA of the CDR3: TGTGCCAGCAGCAGACAGGGTGTAAATAATTCACCCCTCCACTTT.